Listed below are T cell receptor beta chains from one sample, sequenced in a study of blood T cell repertoires in COVID-19. Sequencing was performed with immunoSEQ multiplex PCR; in TCRdb, only in-frame clones are kept and a portion is missing. The table includes 50,000 to 60,000 clones, 89% detected once. The sequencing input was peripheral blood. Every receptor here comes from a man aged 55 to 69 with acute or convalescent COVID-19. Each CDR3 is given with its conserved first and last residue. The D gene is left open where the match is weak. Clone size, where shown, is once, few, many, or a class for clones that have expanded.

d_call,v_call,clone_size,j_call,cdr3_nt,cdr3_aa
NA,TRBV6-2/TRBV6-3,NA,TRBJ1-1,TGTGCCAGCAGTTACGTCAGGGAAGCTTTCTTT,CASSYVREAFF
NA,TRBV7-9,NA,TRBJ1-1,TGTGCCAGCAGCTTGGAGGGTACACACACTGAAGCTTTCTTT,CASSLEGTHTEAFF
TRBD2,TRBV7-8,NA,TRBJ2-2,TGTGCCAGCAGCCCTAGCACTAGCGGGGTCGTCACCGGGGAGCTGTTTTTT,CASSPSTSGVVTGELFF
NA,TRBV5-3,NA,TRBJ2-1,TGTGCCAGAAGCATCACAGGACTAAATGAGCAGTTCTTC,CARSITGLNEQFF
NA,TRBV5-4,NA,TRBJ2-3,TGTGCCAGCAGCTCACGGACTAGCACAGATACGCAGTATTTT,CASSSRTSTDTQYF
NA,TRBV6-1,NA,TRBJ1-1,TGTGCCAGCAGTGAATGGGCGGGTCAGAACACTGAAGCTTTCTTT,CASSEWAGQNTEAFF
TRBD2,TRBV5-1,NA,TRBJ2-7,TGCGCCAGCAGCCCCGGGGGGGGCCGAGACGAGCAGTACTTC,CASSPGGGRDEQYF
TRBD2,TRBV7-2,NA,TRBJ2-3,TGTGCCAGCAGCTTATCGGCGGGGGGCACAGATACGCAGTATTTT,CASSLSAGGTDTQYF
NA,TRBV18,NA,TRBJ2-6,TGTGCCAGCTCACTAAGAGAGGGAACTACTGGGGCCAACGTCCTGACTTTC,CASSLREGTTGANVLTF
NA,TRBV24-1,once,TRBJ2-3,TGTGCCACCAGTGATTTGACAGGGTACACAGATACGCAGTATTTT,CATSDLTGYTDTQYF
NA,TRBV19,NA,TRBJ1-5,TGTGCCAGTAGTTCGATCTCGGGGGGGGCCACGGGCAATCAGCCCCAGCATTTT,CASSSISGGATGNQPQHF
NA,TRBV9,NA,TRBJ1-4,TGTGCCAGCAGCCGGGAGGCCCCGCCTAATGAAAAACTGTTTTTT,CASSREAPPNEKLFF
NA,TRBV6-5,NA,TRBJ1-2,TGTGCCAGCAGTTACTCGGGCAGGGGTAATGGCTACACCTTC,CASSYSGRGNGYTF
NA,TRBV2,once,TRBJ2-7,TGTGCCAGCAGACTACAGGGCAACGAGCAGTACTTC,CASRLQGNEQYF
NA,TRBV5-6,NA,TRBJ2-4,TGTGCCAGCAGCCCCCGAGGGGGGGGCAACATTCAGTACTTC,CASSPRGGGNIQYF
NA,TRBV28,NA,TRBJ1-4,TGTGCCAGCAGTCTGTCAATGGGGGGGCGAAATGAAAAACTGTTTTTT,CASSLSMGGRNEKLFF
NA,TRBV12-3/TRBV12-4,NA,TRBJ1-4,TGTGCCAGCAGTAACACTAATGAGGGAAAACTGTTTTTT,CASSNTNEGKLFF
NA,TRBV5-1,NA,TRBJ2-3,TGCGCCAGCCGTTCCCTCGATGAGCATACGCAGTATTTT,CASRSLDEHTQYF
NA,TRBV6-6,NA,TRBJ2-7,TGTGCCAGCAGTCTCTCTGGACAGCCAACCCCTTCCTCATACGAGCAGTACTTC,CASSLSGQPTPSSYEQYF
TRBD1,TRBV5-1,NA,TRBJ2-1,TGCGCCAGCAGCCTAGGGGACAGGGGTCACAATGAGCAGTTCTTC,CASSLGDRGHNEQFF
TRBD1,TRBV9,few,TRBJ2-7,TGTGCCAGCAGCTTAAGGACAGGTTCGACCTACGAGCAGTACTTC,CASSLRTGSTYEQYF
NA,TRBV29-1,NA,TRBJ2-3,TGCAGCGTCCTCAGCGTTAGCACAGATACGCAGTATTTT,CSVLSVSTDTQYF
NA,TRBV15,NA,TRBJ2-7,TGTGCCACCAGCAGGTATAGGGGGAGTTACGAGCAGTACTTC,CATSRYRGSYEQYF
NA,TRBV2,NA,TRBJ2-4,TGTGCCACCTCGGGGAAAAACATTCAGTACTTC,CATSGKNIQYF